A selection of T cell receptor beta chains follows, all from one sample in a study of T cell repertoires in cytomegalovirus infection. A single record per CDR3 protein comes from TCRdb applying MiXCR to the reads. The data show 150,000 to 200,000 distinct CDR3 sequences, roughly 28% seen once. The material sequenced was PBMCs. Receptor source: a human donor in good health (CMV status not recorded). Some clones in this sample may be carry-over from other donors' samples. Both conserved end residues are part of each CDR3. The order of the fields is J gene, V gene, clone size, D gene, CDR3 DNA, CDR3 protein. D genes are given only for firm matches. Only part of the rows carry a size: once, few, many, or a class if the clone is expanded.

>TRBJ1-2|TRBV7-2|medium-sized|-
TGTGCCAGCAGCTCCCGGGACCCAAACTATGGCTACACCTTC
CASSSRDPNYGYTF
>TRBJ2-1|TRBV6-6|-|TRBD2
TGTGCCAGCAGTTCTAGCGGGGGTATGAATGAGCAGTTCTTC
CASSSSGGMNEQFF
>TRBJ2-3|TRBV11-2|-|TRBD2
TGTGCCAGCAGCGGAAGCGGGGCTAGCACAGATACGCAGTATTTT
CASSGSGASTDTQYF
>TRBJ1-1|TRBV12-3/TRBV12-4|few|-
TGTGCCAGCAGCCAATTACAGGTAGCTGAAGCTTTCTTT
CASSQLQVAEAFF
>TRBJ1-5|TRBV2|-|-
TGTGCCAGCAGTGAACCCCCCGAAGGCAATCAGCCCCAGCATTTT
CASSEPPEGNQPQHF
>TRBJ1-1|TRBV5-1|-|-
TGCGCCAGCAGCATTATGTCGATACGAGGGGCGGGAGCTTTCTTT
CASSIMSIRGAGAFF
>TRBJ1-1|TRBV2|-|-
TGTGCCAGCAAGGACACCCGGGGGAACACTGAAGCTTTCTTT
CASKDTRGNTEAFF
>TRBJ2-1|TRBV11-2|-|TRBD2
TGTGCCAGCAGTCCCATTCTCAAACCGGGGGGGCAAGGAGGGCAGTTCTTC
CASSPILKPGGQGGQFF
>TRBJ2-6|TRBV28|few|-
TGTGCCAGCAGCCTTACTGGGGGACCTTCGGGGGCCAACGTCCTGACTTTC
CASSLTGGPSGANVLTF
>TRBJ1-2|TRBV12-3/TRBV12-4|-|-
TGTGCCAGCACCGTCCAGGGGCCAAAGGGCTCTGGCTACACCTTC
CASTVQGPKGSGYTF
>TRBJ1-5|TRBV7-2|few|-
TGTGCCAGCAGCCTCGGGGAAGCCCAGCATTTT
CASSLGEAQHF
>TRBJ2-3|TRBV9|-|-
TGTGCCAGCAGCGTGCAAAGCGGAGGCACAGATACGCAGTATTTT
CASSVQSGGTDTQYF
>TRBJ1-2|TRBV18|-|-
TGTGCCAGCTCACCCGATGACGGAGCTAACTATGGCTACACCTTC
CASSPDDGANYGYTF
>TRBJ1-1|TRBV7-9|-|-
TGTGCCAGCAGCCTGCGACCTACAGGTAATAACACTGAAGCTTTCTTT
CASSLRPTGNNTEAFF
>TRBJ1-4|TRBV4-1|many|-
TGCGCCAGCAGCCAAGAGCGGCCAGCGGGTAATGAAAAACTGTTTTTT
CASSQERPAGNEKLFF
>TRBJ2-3|TRBV7-2|many|-
TGTGCCAGCAGCTCTGTAAGCACAGATACGCAGTATTTT
CASSSVSTDTQYF
>TRBJ1-1|TRBV29-1|-|-
TGCAGCGTTGGGGCATACGGGACTGAAGCTTTCTTT
CSVGAYGTEAFF
>TRBJ1-6|TRBV27|once|TRBD1
TGTGCCAGCAGTTCCTCCGGGACAGGGGGGTATTCACCCCTCCACTTT
CASSSSGTGGYSPLHF
>TRBJ1-5|TRBV20-1|-|TRBD1
TGCAGTGCTGGTCCCGGGACAGGAGGCAATCAGCCCCAGCATTTT
CSAGPGTGGNQPQHF
>TRBJ2-1|TRBV20-1|few|TRBD2
TGCAGTGCTAGAGAGGGGGCTAGCGGGGGGGGACACTACAATGAGCAGTTCTTC
CSAREGASGGGHYNEQFF
>TRBJ1-1|TRBV7-2|-|-
TGTGCCAGCAGCTTAGAGCCGGCGAGGAACACTGAAGCTTTCTTT
CASSLEPARNTEAFF
>TRBJ1-4|TRBV6-5|-|-
TGTGCCAGCAGTTACTCGAAGAGTGGCAGGGGTTATGAAAAACTGTTTTTT
CASSYSKSGRGYEKLFF
>TRBJ1-3|TRBV7-2|-|-
TGTGCCAGCAGCTTAGCCCCCGTAGGAAACACCATATATTTT
CASSLAPVGNTIYF
>TRBJ2-7|TRBV4-1|few|TRBD2
TGCGCCAGCAGCCAAGATAGGAGAGGGGAGGGCTACGAGCAGTACTTC
CASSQDRRGEGYEQYF
>TRBJ1-2|TRBV4-2|-|-
TGTGCCAGCAGCCAAGATGGACAGATTAACTATGGCTACACCTTC
CASSQDGQINYGYTF
>TRBJ1-3|TRBV7-8|few|-
TGTGCCAGCAGCTTGGGGTCTGACGGAAACACCATATATTTT
CASSLGSDGNTIYF
>TRBJ2-1|TRBV2|-|TRBD2
TGTGCCAGCAGCCGGACTAGCACGGAGGTTGAGCAGTTCTTC
CASSRTSTEVEQFF
>TRBJ1-3|TRBV6-6|few|TRBD1
TGTGCCAGCAGGGAGACAGGGGGCGCCGGAAACACCATATATTTT
CASRETGGAGNTIYF
>TRBJ2-3|TRBV12-3/TRBV12-4|-|TRBD2
TGTGCCAGCAGTTTGAGTAGCGGGGGGATCACAGATACGCAGTATTTT
CASSLSSGGITDTQYF
>TRBJ1-2|TRBV7-9|-|-
TGTGCCAGCAGCTTCAACAGGGTCGATGGCTACACCTTC
CASSFNRVDGYTF
>TRBJ2-5|TRBV7-6|-|-
TGTGCCAGCAGAGGGGGGGCCCAAGAGACCCAGTACTTC
CASRGGAQETQYF
>TRBJ2-1|TRBV7-2|many|-
TGTGCCAGCAGCTTAGTACCGGGACCCCCGAACAATGAGCAGTTCTTC
CASSLVPGPPNNEQFF
>TRBJ2-6|TRBV5-1|-|-
TGCGCCAGCAGCCTAGGACTTAGCTCTGGGGCCAACGTCCTGACTTTC
CASSLGLSSGANVLTF
>TRBJ1-6|TRBV7-8|many|-
TGTGCCAGCAGCTTAGATTGGGAAGCCCCAGATGGTTCACCCCTCCACTTT
CASSLDWEAPDGSPLHF
>TRBJ1-2|TRBV2|-|-
TGTGCCAGCAGTGAGAACATTAACTATGGCTACACCTTC
CASSENINYGYTF
>TRBJ1-1|TRBV2|once|-
TGTGCCAGCAGGGGTCAGGTGAAGAACACTGAAGCTTTCTTT
CASRGQVKNTEAFF
>TRBJ1-1|TRBV29-1|few|TRBD1
TGCAGCGGGGACAGCCTGAACACTGAAGCTTTCTTT
CSGDSLNTEAFF
>TRBJ1-2|TRBV29-1|many|TRBD1
TGCAGCGTTGACAAGGGGGCGAGGGGCTACACCTTC
CSVDKGARGYTF
>TRBJ2-4|TRBV7-2|-|-
TGTGCCAGCAGCCCTCAGGTCCGGGACCCTTCGAGGGGGATTCAGTACTTC
CASSPQVRDPSRGIQYF
>TRBJ2-7|TRBV12-3/TRBV12-4|few|-
TGTGCCAGCAGTTTCGAACAGGGCTACGAGCAGTACTTC
CASSFEQGYEQYF
>TRBJ2-7|TRBV7-2|-|-
TGTGCCAGCAGCCTAAATGGACCCCAGTCCTACGAGCAGTACTTC
CASSLNGPQSYEQYF
>TRBJ1-6|TRBV3-1|-|TRBD1
TGTGCCAGCAGCCAGCAGGGGGCTTCACCCCTCCACTTT
CASSQQGASPLHF
>TRBJ2-4|TRBV7-8|many|TRBD1
TGTGCCAGCAGCTTAGGGGGGGCAGGGGGCGCGGGAGCCAAAAACATTCAGTACTTC
CASSLGGAGGAGAKNIQYF
>TRBJ2-7|TRBV7-9|-|-
TGTGCCAGCAGCTTAAGTGGGATTGAATCCTACGAGCAGTACTTC
CASSLSGIESYEQYF
>TRBJ1-6|TRBV20-1|-|-
TGCAGTGCTAGGGGAGGGGCGCGAAATGCACCCCTCCACTTT
CSARGGARNAPLHF
>TRBJ1-5|TRBV4-1|-|-
TGCGCCAGCAGTCCGAGCCTCTTCTTGAGCAATCAGCCCCAGCATTTT
CASSPSLFLSNQPQHF
>TRBJ2-6|TRBV7-2|-|-
TGTGCCAGCAGCTTAATGCCCACGGGTGGGGCCAACGTCCTGACTTTC
CASSLMPTGGANVLTF
>TRBJ2-1|TRBV7-8|many|TRBD2
TGTGCCAGCAGCTCCGGACTAGCGGGGGGGAATGAGCAGTTCTTC
CASSSGLAGGNEQFF
>TRBJ1-4|TRBV6-6|few|-
TGTGCCAGCACCTCGAATCTACCCCGGGTTGGGGAAAAACTGTTTTTT
CASTSNLPRVGEKLFF
>TRBJ2-2|TRBV7-9|few|-
TGTGCCAGCAGCAAGAAGGGGGCCGGGGAGCTGTTTTTT
CASSKKGAGELFF
>TRBJ2-7|TRBV11-2|-|-
TGTGCCAGCAGCTTTAGCTCCGCCTACGCGCAGTACTTC
CASSFSSAYAQYF
>TRBJ1-6|TRBV3-1|-|TRBD1
TGTGCCAGCAGCCCGGGAAGGGGGCGAAATAATTCACCCCTCCACTTT
CASSPGRGRNNSPLHF
>TRBJ2-5|TRBV12-3/TRBV12-4|few|-
TGTGCCAGCAGTTCCTCACGTCGTCGCGAGACCCAGTACTTC
CASSSSRRRETQYF
>TRBJ2-1|TRBV12-3/TRBV12-4|many|-
TGTGCCAGCAGCTTAAGGAGCAGGGGAAACAATGAGCAGTTCTTC
CASSLRSRGNNEQFF
>TRBJ1-1|TRBV29-1|few|-
TGCAGCGCCACTTTCAGGGTGAACACTGAAGCTTTCTTT
CSATFRVNTEAFF
>TRBJ2-7|TRBV27|few|-
TGTGCCAGCAGTTTATCGCAGCCAGACTACGAGCAGTACTTC
CASSLSQPDYEQYF
>TRBJ2-5|TRBV14|few|TRBD2
TGTGCCAGCAGCCCACAGGGACTAGCCCAAGAGACCCAGTACTTC
CASSPQGLAQETQYF
>TRBJ1-1|TRBV10-3|-|-
TGTGCCATCAGTGAGCCCGGCCAGGCCGGGAACACTGAAGCTTTCTTT
CAISEPGQAGNTEAFF
>TRBJ1-4|TRBV2|-|TRBD1
TGTGCCAGCACCCTACCTGGGGGACAGGAGGATTCTAATGAAAAACTGTTTTTT
CASTLPGGQEDSNEKLFF